The clone carrying this TCR beta chain was detected ten times or more. Its specificity is unknown. The data were taken from a study of CD8+CD57+ T cells in acquired aplastic anemia. Study-wide background: Sorted CD4+ and CD8+ cells yielded DNA averaging about 3.2 ug. Healthy CD8+ samples averaged roughly 10 million reads.

The template used for profiling TCR beta VDJ and CDR3 was genomic DNA. MiXCR, run by TCRdb on the reads, gives a single entry per CDR3 protein. This sample has 200,000 to 250,000 distinct CDR3 sequences, with about 59% found just once. Whole-study results and caveats: A significant difference in CD8+ Simpson's diversity between patients and controls was not found. The number of CD8+ CDR3 sequences shared by patients and controls was fewer than 35.

Germline-derived CDR1 and CDR2 are MGHDK and SYGVNS. Trimming left V 4 bases short and J 7 bases short, with 11 bases between. The CDR3 extends over 13 amino acids. The chain uses TRBV25-1 and TRBJ1-5, with D perhaps TRBD1 (5 bases). The clonotype originates from a human donor in good health. Source material: sorted CD4+, CD8+, or CD8+CD57+ T cells (not recorded which) from PBMCs. Here the CDR3 reads CASSVGGWQPQHF. For the CDR3, the DNA is TGTGCCAGCAGTGTGGGGGGGTGGCAGCCCCAGCATTTT.